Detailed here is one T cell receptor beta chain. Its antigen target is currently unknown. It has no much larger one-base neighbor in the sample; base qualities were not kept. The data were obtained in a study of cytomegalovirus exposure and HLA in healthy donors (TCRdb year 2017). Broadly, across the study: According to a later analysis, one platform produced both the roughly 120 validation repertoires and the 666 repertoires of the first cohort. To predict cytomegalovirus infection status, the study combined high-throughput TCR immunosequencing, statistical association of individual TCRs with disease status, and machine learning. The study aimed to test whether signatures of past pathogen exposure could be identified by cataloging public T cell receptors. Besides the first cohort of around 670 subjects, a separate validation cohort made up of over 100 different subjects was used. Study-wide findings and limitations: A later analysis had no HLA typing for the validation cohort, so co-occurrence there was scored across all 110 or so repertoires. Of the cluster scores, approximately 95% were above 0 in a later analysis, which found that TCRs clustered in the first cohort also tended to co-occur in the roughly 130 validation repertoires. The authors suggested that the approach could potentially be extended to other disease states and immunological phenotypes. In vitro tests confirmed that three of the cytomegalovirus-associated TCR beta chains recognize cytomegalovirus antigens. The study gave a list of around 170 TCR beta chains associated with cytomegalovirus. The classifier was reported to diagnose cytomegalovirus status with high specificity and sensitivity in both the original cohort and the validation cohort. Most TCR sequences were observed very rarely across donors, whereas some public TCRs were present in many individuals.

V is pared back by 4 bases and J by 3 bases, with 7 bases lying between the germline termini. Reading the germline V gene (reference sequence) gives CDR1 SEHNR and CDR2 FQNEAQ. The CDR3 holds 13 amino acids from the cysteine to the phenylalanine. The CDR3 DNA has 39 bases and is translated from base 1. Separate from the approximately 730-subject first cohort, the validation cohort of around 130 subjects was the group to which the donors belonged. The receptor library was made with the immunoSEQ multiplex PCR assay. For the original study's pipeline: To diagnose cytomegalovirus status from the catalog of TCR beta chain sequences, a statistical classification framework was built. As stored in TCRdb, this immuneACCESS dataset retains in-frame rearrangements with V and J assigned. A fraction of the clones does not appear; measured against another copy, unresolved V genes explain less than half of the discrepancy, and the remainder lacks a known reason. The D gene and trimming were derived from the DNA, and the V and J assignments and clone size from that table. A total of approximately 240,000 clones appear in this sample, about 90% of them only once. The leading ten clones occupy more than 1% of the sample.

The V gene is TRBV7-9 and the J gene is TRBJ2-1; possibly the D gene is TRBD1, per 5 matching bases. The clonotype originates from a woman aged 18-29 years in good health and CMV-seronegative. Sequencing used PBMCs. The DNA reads TGTGCCAGCAGCTCGACAGACTACAATGAGCAGTTCTTC. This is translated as CASSSTDYNEQFF. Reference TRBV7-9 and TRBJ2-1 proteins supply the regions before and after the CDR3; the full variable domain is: DTGVSQNPRHKITKRGQNVTFRCDPISEHNRLYWYRQTLGQGPEFLTYFQNEAQLEKSRLLSDRFSAERPKGSFSTLEIQRTEQGDSAMYLCASSSTDYNEQFFGPGTRLTVL.